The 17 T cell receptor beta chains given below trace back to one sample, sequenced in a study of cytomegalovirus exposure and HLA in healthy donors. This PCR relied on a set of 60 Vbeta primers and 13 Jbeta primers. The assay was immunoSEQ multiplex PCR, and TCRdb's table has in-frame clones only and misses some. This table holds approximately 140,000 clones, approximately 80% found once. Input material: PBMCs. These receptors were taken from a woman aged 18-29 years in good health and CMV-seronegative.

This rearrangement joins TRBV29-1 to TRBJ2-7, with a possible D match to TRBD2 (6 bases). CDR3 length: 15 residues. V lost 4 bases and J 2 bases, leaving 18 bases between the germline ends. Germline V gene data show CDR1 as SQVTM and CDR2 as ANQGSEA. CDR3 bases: TGCAGCGTTGGGGGAGGTTGGGGTATCGCCTACGAGCAGTACTTC. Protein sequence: CSVGGGWGIAYEQYF.

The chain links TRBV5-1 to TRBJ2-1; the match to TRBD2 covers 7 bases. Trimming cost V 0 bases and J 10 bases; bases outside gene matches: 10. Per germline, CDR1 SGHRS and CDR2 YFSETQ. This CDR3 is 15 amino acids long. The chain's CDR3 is CASSLALTSSGEQFF. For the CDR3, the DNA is TGCGCCAGCAGCTTGGCCCTGACTAGCTCAGGAGAGCAGTTCTTC.

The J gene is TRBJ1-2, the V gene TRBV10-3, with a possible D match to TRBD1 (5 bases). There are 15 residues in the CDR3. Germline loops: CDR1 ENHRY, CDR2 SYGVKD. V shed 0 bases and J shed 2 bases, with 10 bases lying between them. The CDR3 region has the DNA TGTGCCATCAGTGAGTCCAGGGTTCCGAACTATGGCTACACCTTC. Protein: CAISESRVPNYGYTF.

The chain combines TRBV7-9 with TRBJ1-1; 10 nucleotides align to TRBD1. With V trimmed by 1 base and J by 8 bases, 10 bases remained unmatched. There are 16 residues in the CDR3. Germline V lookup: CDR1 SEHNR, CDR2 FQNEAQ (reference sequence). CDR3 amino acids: CASSLEDRGYTLEAFF. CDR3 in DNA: TGTGCCAGCAGCTTAGAGGACAGGGGGTATACTTTGGAAGCTTTCTTT.

CDR3 protein: CASSQGRTSAYNEQFF. In DNA, the CDR3 is TGCGCCAGCAGCCAAGGGAGGACTAGCGCTTACAATGAGCAGTTCTTC. The genes are TRBV4-1 and TRBJ2-1, with 9 bases identical to TRBD2. There are 16 residues in the CDR3. Germline-derived CDR1 and CDR2 are MGHRA and YSYEKL. J lost 4 bases, V lost 1 base, and 5 bases had no gene match.

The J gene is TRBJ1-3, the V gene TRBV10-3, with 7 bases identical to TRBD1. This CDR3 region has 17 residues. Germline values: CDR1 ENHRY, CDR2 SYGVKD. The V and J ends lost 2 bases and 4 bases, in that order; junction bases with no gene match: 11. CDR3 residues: CAISEPGDRVSGNTIYF. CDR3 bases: TGTGCCATCAGTGAGCCTGGCGACAGGGTCTCCGGAAACACCATATATTTT.

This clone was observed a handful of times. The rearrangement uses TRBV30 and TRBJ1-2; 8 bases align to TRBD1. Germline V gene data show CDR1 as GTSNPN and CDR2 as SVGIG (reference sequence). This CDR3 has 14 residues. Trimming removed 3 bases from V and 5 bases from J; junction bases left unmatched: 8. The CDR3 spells CAWRDTGGEYGYTF. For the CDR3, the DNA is TGTGCCTGGAGGGACACAGGGGGGGAGTATGGCTACACCTTC.

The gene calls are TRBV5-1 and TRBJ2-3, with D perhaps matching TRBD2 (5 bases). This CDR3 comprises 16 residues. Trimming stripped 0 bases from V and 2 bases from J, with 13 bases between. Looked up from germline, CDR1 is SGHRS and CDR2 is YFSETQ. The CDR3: CASSLVGGGNTDTQYF. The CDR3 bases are TGCGCCAGCAGCTTGGTTGGCGGAGGCAACACAGATACGCAGTATTTT.

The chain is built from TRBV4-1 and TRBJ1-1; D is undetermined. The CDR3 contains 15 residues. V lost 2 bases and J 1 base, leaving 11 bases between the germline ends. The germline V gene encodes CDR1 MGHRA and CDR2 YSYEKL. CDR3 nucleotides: TGCGCCAGCAGCCAATTAGGACTGCAGAACACTGAAGCTTTCTTT. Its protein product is CASSQLGLQNTEAFF.

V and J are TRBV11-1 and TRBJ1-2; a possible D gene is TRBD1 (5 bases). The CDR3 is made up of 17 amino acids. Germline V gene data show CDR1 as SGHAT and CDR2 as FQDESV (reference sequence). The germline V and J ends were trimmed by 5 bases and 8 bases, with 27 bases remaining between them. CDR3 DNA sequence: TGTGCCAGCAGCACCCGGGGCCCCCGTGGAGGGGCAGGGGGCTACACCTTC. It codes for CASSTRGPRGGAGGYTF.

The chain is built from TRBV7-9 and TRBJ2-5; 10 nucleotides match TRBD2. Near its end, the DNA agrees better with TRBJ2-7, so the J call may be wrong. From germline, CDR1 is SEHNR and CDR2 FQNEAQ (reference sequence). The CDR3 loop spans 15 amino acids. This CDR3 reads CASSLVLAGVHEQYF. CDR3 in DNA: TGTGCCAGCAGCTTAGTGCTAGCGGGAGTCCACGAGCAGTACTTC.

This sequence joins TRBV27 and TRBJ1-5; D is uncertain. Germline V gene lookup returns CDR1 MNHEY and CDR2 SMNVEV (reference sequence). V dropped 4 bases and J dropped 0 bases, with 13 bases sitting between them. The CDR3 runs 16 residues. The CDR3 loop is CASSSRLRNSNQPQHF. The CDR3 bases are TGTGCCAGCAGTTCCCGTCTGAGGAATAGCAATCAGCCCCAGCATTTT.

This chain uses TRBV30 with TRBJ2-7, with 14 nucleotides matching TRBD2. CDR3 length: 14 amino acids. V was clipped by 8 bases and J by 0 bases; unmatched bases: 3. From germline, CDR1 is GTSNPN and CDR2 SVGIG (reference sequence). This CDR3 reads CARGTSGSSYEQYF. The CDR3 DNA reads TGTGCCCGGGGGACTAGCGGGAGCTCCTACGAGCAGTACTTC.

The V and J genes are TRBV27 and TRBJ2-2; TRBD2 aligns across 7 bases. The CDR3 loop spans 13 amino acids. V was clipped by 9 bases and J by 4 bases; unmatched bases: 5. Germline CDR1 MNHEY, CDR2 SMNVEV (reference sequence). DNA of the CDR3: TGTGCCAGGGGGGAGGGGAGCACCGGGGAGCTGTTTTTT. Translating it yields CARGEGSTGELFF.

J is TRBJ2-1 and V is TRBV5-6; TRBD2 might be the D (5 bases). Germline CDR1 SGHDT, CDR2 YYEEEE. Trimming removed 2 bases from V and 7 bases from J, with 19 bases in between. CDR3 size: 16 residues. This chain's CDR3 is CASSFIASFAGNEQFF. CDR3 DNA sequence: TGTGCCAGCAGCTTTATAGCTAGCTTTGCTGGTAATGAGCAGTTCTTC. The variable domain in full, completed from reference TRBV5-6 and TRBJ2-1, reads DAGVTQSPTHLIKTRGQQVTLRCSPKSGHDTVSWYQQALGQGPQFIFQYYEEEERQRGNFPDRFSGHQFPNYSSELNVNALLLGDSALYLCASSFIASFAGNEQFFGPGTRLTVL.

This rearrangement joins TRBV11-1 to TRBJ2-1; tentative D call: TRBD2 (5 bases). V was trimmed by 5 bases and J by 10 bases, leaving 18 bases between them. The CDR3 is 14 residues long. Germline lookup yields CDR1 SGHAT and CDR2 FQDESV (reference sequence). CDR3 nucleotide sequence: TGTGCCAGCAGCCGCGACTATAGTTTGGGAGAGCAGTTCTTC. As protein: CASSRDYSLGEQFF.

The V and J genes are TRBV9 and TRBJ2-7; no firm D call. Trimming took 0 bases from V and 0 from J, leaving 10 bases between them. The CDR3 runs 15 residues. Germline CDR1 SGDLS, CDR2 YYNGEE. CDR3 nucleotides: TGTGCCAGCAGCGTAGATAGTCAAAGCTCCTACGAGCAGTACTTC. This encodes CASSVDSQSSYEQYF.